A selection of T cell receptor beta chains follows, all from one sample in a study of lymphopenia after photon versus proton radiotherapy. Only in-frame clones appear in the TCRdb table, and some are missing; sequencing was by immunoSEQ multiplex PCR. Here the sample spans approximately 150,000 clones, around 85% being singletons. Sequences were derived from peripheral blood, sampled from a patient treated with photon-based radiotherapy. These receptors all stem from a man between 50 and 59 years old with gastric cancer. The CDR3 runs from the conserved cysteine through the conserved F or W. D genes are given only for firm matches. A clone size is listed for some rows: how often the clone was seen (once, few, many), or a class if it is expanded.

clone size: -; D gene: TRBD2; J gene: TRBJ2-7; CDR3 length: 12; V gene: TRBV6-4; CDR3 DNA: TGTGCCAGTAGGGAGGGGTACTACGAGCAGTACTTC; CDR3 protein: CASREGYYEQYF
clone size: -; D gene: TRBD2; J gene: TRBJ2-5; CDR3 length: 14; V gene: TRBV29-1; CDR3 DNA: TGCAGCGTACGGCGGACTAGCGTCCAAGAGACCCAGTACTTC; CDR3 protein: CSVRRTSVQETQYF
clone size: -; D gene: -; J gene: TRBJ1-3; CDR3 length: 14; V gene: TRBV30; CDR3 DNA: TGTGCCTGGAGTGTACGGGACACCAGAAACACCATATATTTT; CDR3 protein: CAWSVRDTRNTIYF
clone size: -; D gene: -; J gene: TRBJ2-5; CDR3 length: 13; V gene: TRBV18; CDR3 DNA: TGTGCCAGCTCACCGCTGGACGGGGAGACCCAGTACTTC; CDR3 protein: CASSPLDGETQYF
clone size: -; D gene: -; J gene: TRBJ2-1; CDR3 length: 14; V gene: TRBV6-5; CDR3 DNA: TGTGCCAGCAGTGGAGGGGCCGCCTACAATGAGCAGTTCTTC; CDR3 protein: CASSGGAAYNEQFF
clone size: -; D gene: TRBD2; J gene: TRBJ2-3; CDR3 length: 16; V gene: TRBV6-5; CDR3 DNA: TGTGCCAGCAGTTACTCGATTAGCGGGAGGACAGATACGCAGTATTTT; CDR3 protein: CASSYSISGRTDTQYF
clone size: -; D gene: -; J gene: TRBJ1-3; CDR3 length: 16; V gene: TRBV5-1; CDR3 DNA: TGCGCCAGCAGTTCCTTAGGGTTAAGCTCTGGAAACACCATATATTTT; CDR3 protein: CASSSLGLSSGNTIYF
clone size: -; D gene: -; J gene: TRBJ2-7; CDR3 length: 14; V gene: TRBV25-1; CDR3 DNA: TGTGCCAGCAGTGATCCCCAGGGACCTTACGAGCAGTACTTC; CDR3 protein: CASSDPQGPYEQYF
clone size: -; D gene: -; J gene: TRBJ2-6; CDR3 length: 13; V gene: TRBV29-1; CDR3 DNA: TGCAGCGTTCCTGGGGCTGGGGCCAACGTCCTGACTTTC; CDR3 protein: CSVPGAGANVLTF
clone size: -; D gene: TRBD1; J gene: TRBJ2-7; CDR3 length: 15; V gene: TRBV5-1; CDR3 DNA: TGCGCCAGCAGCTTGGGGTGGACAGGGGGCCTCGAGCAGTACTTC; CDR3 protein: CASSLGWTGGLEQYF
clone size: -; D gene: -; J gene: TRBJ2-5; CDR3 length: 15; V gene: TRBV5-1; CDR3 DNA: TGCGCCAGCAGCTCTCTCGCCTCCAGTCAAGAGACCCAGTACTTC; CDR3 protein: CASSSLASSQETQYF
clone size: once; D gene: -; J gene: TRBJ2-2; CDR3 length: 15; V gene: TRBV5-8; CDR3 DNA: TGTGCCAGCAGCCCTCTGCGCCCGAACACCGGGGAGCTGTTTTTT; CDR3 protein: CASSPLRPNTGELFF
clone size: -; D gene: TRBD1; J gene: TRBJ1-4; CDR3 length: 15; V gene: TRBV6-1; CDR3 DNA: TGTGCCAGCAGTGAATGGACAGGGGGTTATGAAAAACTGTTTTTT; CDR3 protein: CASSEWTGGYEKLFF
clone size: -; D gene: -; J gene: TRBJ2-2; CDR3 length: 16; V gene: TRBV10-3; CDR3 DNA: TGTGCCATCAAGGGGTTAACAGGGAAGTATGCCGGGGAGCTGTTTTTT; CDR3 protein: CAIKGLTGKYAGELFF
clone size: -; D gene: -; J gene: TRBJ2-7; CDR3 length: 15; V gene: TRBV7-3; CDR3 DNA: TGTGCCAGCAGCTCCCCTCGAGACAGAACCTACGAGCAGTACTTC; CDR3 protein: CASSSPRDRTYEQYF
clone size: -; D gene: TRBD1; J gene: TRBJ1-1; CDR3 length: 13; V gene: TRBV30; CDR3 DNA: TGTGCCTGGGGACAGGGCATGCAAACTGAAGCTTTCTTT; CDR3 protein: CAWGQGMQTEAFF
clone size: -; D gene: -; J gene: TRBJ1-1; CDR3 length: 16; V gene: TRBV18; CDR3 DNA: TGTGCCAGCTCACCACCGAAGACGGGTACGGACACTGAAGCTTTCTTT; CDR3 protein: CASSPPKTGTDTEAFF
clone size: -; D gene: -; J gene: TRBJ1-1; CDR3 length: 11; V gene: TRBV30; CDR3 DNA: TGTGCCTGGAGTCGAGGGACTGAAGCTTTCTTT; CDR3 protein: CAWSRGTEAFF
clone size: -; D gene: -; J gene: TRBJ2-4; CDR3 length: 15; V gene: TRBV4-2; CDR3 DNA: TGTGCCAGCAGCCAAGTAAAGGCAGCGGAGAACATTCAGTACTTC; CDR3 protein: CASSQVKAAENIQYF
clone size: -; D gene: TRBD1; J gene: TRBJ1-2; CDR3 length: 15; V gene: TRBV28; CDR3 DNA: TGTGCCAGCAGTTCCGGGGACCTGAGGGGGCGTGGCTACACCTTC; CDR3 protein: CASSSGDLRGRGYTF
clone size: -; D gene: -; J gene: TRBJ2-7; CDR3 length: 14; V gene: TRBV28; CDR3 DNA: TGTGCCAGCAGTTTAATGAATAGCTATCGTGAGCAGTACTTC; CDR3 protein: CASSLMNSYREQYF
clone size: -; D gene: -; J gene: TRBJ1-2; CDR3 length: 16; V gene: TRBV5-8; CDR3 DNA: TGTGCCAGCAGCAAGAAACCAGGACAGTACGGCTATGGCTACACCTTC; CDR3 protein: CASSKKPGQYGYGYTF
clone size: -; D gene: -; J gene: TRBJ2-7; CDR3 length: 16; V gene: TRBV9; CDR3 DNA: TGTGCCAGCAGCGTAGCACCCCTAGCAGTTGACCACGAGCAGTACTTC; CDR3 protein: CASSVAPLAVDHEQYF
clone size: -; D gene: -; J gene: TRBJ2-1; CDR3 length: 15; V gene: TRBV7-2; CDR3 DNA: TGTGCCAGCAGCTTAGGTATTGGCAAGGGGAATGAGCAGTTCTTC; CDR3 protein: CASSLGIGKGNEQFF
clone size: -; D gene: -; J gene: TRBJ2-3; CDR3 length: 16; V gene: TRBV7-3; CDR3 DNA: TGTGCCAGCAGCTCTTTAGCGGTTCCTAGCACAGATACGCAGTATTTT; CDR3 protein: CASSSLAVPSTDTQYF
clone size: -; D gene: -; J gene: TRBJ1-1; CDR3 length: 14; V gene: TRBV15; CDR3 DNA: TGTGCCACCAGCGAGGGACCTTTGAACACTGAAGCTTTCTTT; CDR3 protein: CATSEGPLNTEAFF
clone size: -; D gene: -; J gene: TRBJ2-5; CDR3 length: 12; V gene: TRBV29-1; CDR3 DNA: TGCAGCGTTGAGGGTCTTCGGGAGACCCAGTACTTC; CDR3 protein: CSVEGLRETQYF